These 24 T cell receptor beta chains share one sample of origin, sequenced in a study of cytomegalovirus exposure and HLA in healthy donors. Primers: 60 Vbeta forward and 13 Jbeta reverse. Clones were sequenced by immunoSEQ multiplex PCR, and TCRdb holds only the in-frame ones, with some missing. The table has fewer than 200,000 clones, roughly 80% seen once; the top ten hold about 0.76%. Source material: PBMCs. Receptors were obtained from a woman younger than 35 in good health and CMV-seronegative.

This chain links TRBV27 with TRBJ2-3; no reliable D call. The CDR3 totals 15 residues. Per germline, CDR1 MNHEY and CDR2 SMNVEV (reference sequence). Trimming stripped 2 bases from V and 0 bases from J, with 9 bases between. CDR3 protein: CASSLADFSTDTQYF. The CDR3 DNA follows: TGTGCCAGCAGTTTAGCAGATTTTAGCACAGATACGCAGTATTTT.

The genes are TRBV25-1 and TRBJ2-1, with D hard to call. V lost 4 bases, J lost 7 bases, and 17 bases lay in between. Germline V gives CDR1 MGHDK, CDR2 SYGVNS. This CDR3 has 15 amino acids. CDR3 protein: CASSVFGGRGNEQFF. DNA of the CDR3: TGTGCCAGCAGTGTATTTGGCGGCCGAGGAAATGAGCAGTTCTTC.

The V gene is TRBV6-6, the J gene TRBJ1-1; TRBD1 is a possible D gene (5 bases). The V end lost 5 bases, the J end lost 5 bases, and 21 bases lay between the germline ends. CDR1 and CDR2 (germline): MNHNY, SVGAGI (reference sequence). The CDR3 extends over 16 amino acids. The CDR3 here is CASSPGQGGAKTEAFF. CDR3 coding DNA: TGTGCCAGCAGTCCAGGGCAGGGCGGGGCGAAGACTGAAGCTTTCTTT.

The chain links TRBV7-9 to TRBJ1-2; D might be TRBD1 (6 bases). The CDR3 is 13 amino acids. The V gene lost 5 bases and the J gene lost 3 bases, with 10 bases spanning the gap. Germline-derived CDR1 and CDR2 are SEHNR and FQNEAQ (reference sequence). CDR3 DNA sequence: TGTGCCAGCAGCCCCAGACAGGACTATGGCTACACCTTC. This gives the protein CASSPRQDYGYTF.

This clone was detected only a few times. The gene calls are TRBV5-1 and TRBJ2-3, with D unresolved. V lost 0 bases, J lost 0 bases, and 5 bases lay in between. There are 14 residues in the CDR3. Germline CDR1 is SGHRS and CDR2 is YFSETQ. CDR3 loop: CASSLGLSTDTQYF. The CDR3 DNA reads as TGCGCCAGCAGCTTGGGACTGAGCACAGATACGCAGTATTTT.

This clone has more than one count but fewer than ten. The same CDR3 arises from other DNA sequences in this sample as well. The J gene is TRBJ2-7, the V gene TRBV5-1; 8 nucleotides match TRBD1. The V gene end was trimmed by 0 bases and the J gene end by 6 bases; junction bases not matched to a gene: 5. Germline V gene lookup returns CDR1 SGHRS and CDR2 YFSETQ. This CDR3 region has 14 residues. CDR3 nucleotide sequence: TGCGCCAGCAGCTTGGTGGCAGGGGGCGGCGAGCAGTACTTC. Its translation is CASSLVAGGGEQYF.

This chain links TRBV7-8 with TRBJ2-2; 12 bases fit TRBD1. After removal of 3 bases from V and 4 bases from J, the junction contained 6 bases not matched to a gene. This CDR3 has 17 amino acids. Germline V gene sequence: CDR1 SGHVS, CDR2 FQNEAQ. The CDR3 spells CASSLRDRGRGTGELFF. In nucleotides, the CDR3 is TGTGCCAGCAGCTTGCGGGACAGGGGGCGCGGCACCGGGGAGCTGTTTTTT.

The chain couples TRBV5-1 to TRBJ2-3; 11 nucleotides line up with TRBD2. Germline V gene data show CDR1 as SGHRS and CDR2 as YFSETQ. The CDR3 runs to 16 residues. The junction had 10 bases not matched to a gene; V was cut back by 4 bases and J by 6 bases. CDR3 sequence: CASSQGLAGHRDTQYF. The CDR3, as DNA: TGCGCCAGCAGCCAAGGACTAGCGGGCCATCGGGATACGCAGTATTTT.

The chain combines TRBV30 with TRBJ1-5; D is uncertain. The CDR3 loop spans 16 amino acids. The V end lost 0 bases, the J end lost 1 base, and 13 bases lay between the germline ends. Per germline, CDR1 GTSNPN and CDR2 SVGIG (reference sequence). The CDR3, as DNA: TGTGCCTGGAGTGTTAGGACTCTTAGGAGCAATCAGCCCCAGCATTTT. Encoded protein: CAWSVRTLRSNQPQHF.

Turning to this clone: One end of the junction does not line up with germline, which may come from a read error. CDR3 bases: TGTTCCAGCAGCCCGAGGGGGGGCGGCTACGAGCAGTACTTC. Amino acid sequence: CSSSPRGGGYEQYF. The chain uses TRBV7-9 and TRBJ2-7, with D maybe TRBD2 (7 bases). This CDR3 has 14 amino acids. Germline CDR1 SEHNR, CDR2 FQNEAQ (reference sequence).

V and J are TRBV11-2 and TRBJ1-2; 7 bases agree with TRBD1. CDR3 length equals 13 residues. Germline values: CDR1 SGHAT, CDR2 FQNNGV. Trimming cost V 6 bases and J 8 bases; bases outside gene matches: 9. Here the CDR3 reads CASRGGTVGGYTF. Here the CDR3 DNA reads TGTGCCAGCAGGGGCGGGACAGTGGGGGGCTACACCTTC.

The chain has TRBV19 and TRBJ1-2; the match to TRBD1 covers 12 bases. From germline, CDR1 is LNHDA and CDR2 SQIVND (reference sequence). The V gene end was trimmed by 5 bases and the J gene end by 6 bases; junction bases not matched to a gene: 19. The CDR3 has 19 amino acids. The CDR3 DNA is TGTGCCAGTAGTCCCCCAGGGGCGACACCGGGACAGGGGGCAAATGGCTACACCTTC. This sequence encodes CASSPPGATPGQGANGYTF.

The CDR3 region is CAWSGGTAYNSPLHF. The CDR3 region has the DNA TGTGCCTGGAGTGGAGGGACAGCCTATAATTCACCCCTCCACTTT. V usage is TRBV30 and J usage is TRBJ1-6; 7 bases are a match to TRBD1. Germline lookup yields CDR1 GTSNPN and CDR2 SVGIG (reference sequence). The junction had 2 bases not matched to a gene; V was cut back by 1 base and J by 2 bases. The CDR3 totals 15 residues.

The V gene is TRBV10-1, the J gene TRBJ2-7; D may be TRBD1 (5 bases). The germline gives CDR1 WNHNN, CDR2 SYGVQD (reference sequence). V was cut by 2 bases and J by 4 bases, with 21 bases left in between. This CDR3 has 17 residues. CDR3 coding DNA: TGCGCCAGCAGTGAGGGGGCGGCTGGGCATGGCCGGTACGAGCAGTACTTC. This translates into CASSEGAAGHGRYEQYF.

The chain couples TRBV2 to TRBJ2-5; the D gene is possibly TRBD1 (5 bases). Trimming left V 1 base short and J 5 bases short, with 17 bases between. The CDR3 spans 16 residues. Germline CDR1 is SNHLY and CDR2 is FYNNEI. The DNA of the CDR3 is TGTGCCAGCAGTGAAGGTCGCAGGGCGGAGTCCGAGACCCAGTACTTC. Protein: CASSEGRRAESETQYF.

This chain connects TRBV18 to TRBJ2-7; D is unresolved. This CDR3 has 12 residues. V was trimmed by 2 bases and J by 2 bases, leaving 4 bases between them. CDR1 is KGHSH and CDR2 is LQKENI in the germline V gene. In DNA form, the CDR3 reads TGTGCCAGCTCACCAGGCACCTACGAGCAGTACTTC. Amino acid sequence: CASSPGTYEQYF.

The rearrangement joins TRBV28 to TRBJ2-5, with D maybe TRBD2 (5 bases). Trimming removed 4 bases from V and 3 bases from J, with 15 bases in between. The CDR3 is 15 amino acids. The germline gives CDR1 MDHEN, CDR2 SYDVKM. The CDR3, as DNA: TGTGCCAGCAGTTCATGGTCGGGATCGGAAGAGACCCAGTACTTC. Residues: CASSSWSGSEETQYF.

The chain links TRBV7-9 to TRBJ1-5, with 10 bases aligning to TRBD1. CDR3 length: 15 residues. CDR1 SEHNR and CDR2 FQNEAQ come from the germline V gene (reference sequence). Germline trimming cut 4 bases from V and 3 bases from J; bases unmatched to any gene: 3. CDR3 nucleotides: TGTGCCAGCAGCTCCGGGACAGGGGTCAATCAGCCCCAGCATTTT. Protein: CASSSGTGVNQPQHF.

This chain uses TRBV30 with TRBJ1-2, with D uncertain. The germline V and J ends were trimmed by 3 bases and 2 bases, with 22 bases remaining between them. Germline CDR1 and CDR2: GTSNPN and SVGIG (reference sequence). CDR3 length: 17 amino acids. CDR3 in DNA: TGTGCCTGGAGCCGGGAGCACCGCGGAGGATTAAACTATGGCTACACCTTC. Amino acid sequence: CAWSREHRGGLNYGYTF.

This chain uses TRBV6-5 with TRBJ1-2, with a tentative D call TRBD1 (6 bases). The CDR3 sequence is 15 residues long. Germline V CDR1 and CDR2: MNHEY, SVGAGI. Trimming cost V 5 bases and J 8 bases, with 21 bases left between them. The CDR3 DNA is TGTGCCAGCAGTCACGACTCGGGGGGCGCGCGGGGCTACACCTTC. Amino acid sequence: CASSHDSGGARGYTF.

The rearrangement links TRBV28 to TRBJ2-5, with a possible D match to TRBD2 (6 bases). CDR1 and CDR2 (germline): MDHEN, SYDVKM. V was clipped by 5 bases and J by 2 bases, with 15 bases between them. The length of the CDR3 is 15 residues. The CDR3 sequence: CASSQAPGEQETQYF. Here the CDR3 DNA reads TGTGCCAGCAGTCAGGCGCCGGGGGAGCAAGAGACCCAGTACTTC.

The chain carries TRBV9 and TRBJ2-2; D may be TRBD1 (6 bases). CDR3 size: 14 residues. CDR1 is SGDLS, CDR2 YYNGEE, per germline. V lost 4 bases to trimming and J lost 7 bases, with 14 bases between them. CDR3 in DNA: TGTGCCAGCAGCCCACAGGGACGGGGCGGGGAGCTGTTTTTT. Translated: CASSPQGRGGELFF.

V is TRBV28 and J is TRBJ2-3; TRBD2 might be the D (6 bases). Germline V CDR1 and CDR2: MDHEN, SYDVKM. The CDR3 is 14 residues long. The V and J ends lost 2 bases and 3 bases respectively, with 9 bases between them. CDR3 residues: CASSLLARTDTQYF. CDR3 in DNA: TGTGCCAGCAGTTTACTAGCGAGGACAGATACGCAGTATTTT.

The gene calls are TRBV28 and TRBJ2-1; D is perhaps TRBD2 (6 bases). V was shortened by 6 bases and J by 4 bases, with 22 bases between the two germline ends. Germline V lookup: CDR1 MDHEN, CDR2 SYDVKM. The CDR3 length is 17 residues. CDR3 residues: CASSRTARDSLYNEQFF. CDR3 bases: TGTGCCAGCAGCCGAACCGCCCGGGACTCATTATACAATGAGCAGTTCTTC.